This record covers a single TCR beta chain. These data originate in a study of memory CD4+ T cells and cytomegalovirus serostatus. Single viable CD3+CD4+CD8-CD45RO+ cells were sorted as the memory CD4+ T cells. Donors' CMV status reflects serum IgG against pp150, pp28, p38, p52. Measured with immunoSEQ multiplex PCR; TCRdb has only the in-frame clones, and not every one. There are approximately 41,000 clones in the sample; about 82% occur only once, and about 6% lies in the top ten. The CDR3 spans 14 residues. Deletions cut 2 bases from V and 9 bases from J, with 16 bases between. Germline lookup yields CDR1 LNHDA and CDR2 SQIVND (reference sequence).

The chain employs TRBV19 and TRBJ1-2, with unresolved D. The receptor comes from an adult in good health and CMV-seronegative. The sample comprised memory CD4+ T cells from blood. CDR3 region: CASSIRAGGESYTF. For the CDR3, the DNA is TGTGCCAGTAGTATAAGGGCAGGAGGTGAGAGCTACACCTTC.